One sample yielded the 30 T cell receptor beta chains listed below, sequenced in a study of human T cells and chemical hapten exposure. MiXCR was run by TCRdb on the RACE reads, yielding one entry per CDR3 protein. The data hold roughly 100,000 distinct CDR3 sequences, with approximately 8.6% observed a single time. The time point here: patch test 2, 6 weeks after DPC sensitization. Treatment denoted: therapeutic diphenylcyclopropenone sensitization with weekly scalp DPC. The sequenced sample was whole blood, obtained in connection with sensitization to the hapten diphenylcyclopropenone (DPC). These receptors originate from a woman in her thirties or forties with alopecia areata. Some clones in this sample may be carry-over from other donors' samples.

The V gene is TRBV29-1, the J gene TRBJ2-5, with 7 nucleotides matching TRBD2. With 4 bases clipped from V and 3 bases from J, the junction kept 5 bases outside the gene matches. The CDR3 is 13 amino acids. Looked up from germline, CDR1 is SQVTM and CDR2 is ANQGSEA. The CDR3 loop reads CSVARLAEETQYF. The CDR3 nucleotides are TGCAGCGTTGCGCGCCTAGCGGAAGAGACCCAGTACTTC.

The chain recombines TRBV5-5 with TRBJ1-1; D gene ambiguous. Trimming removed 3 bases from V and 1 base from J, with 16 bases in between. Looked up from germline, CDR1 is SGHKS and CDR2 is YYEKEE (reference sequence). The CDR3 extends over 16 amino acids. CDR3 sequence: CASSSLQKTSNTEAFF. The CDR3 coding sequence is TGTGCCAGCAGCTCGTTACAGAAGACCTCGAACACTGAAGCTTTCTTT. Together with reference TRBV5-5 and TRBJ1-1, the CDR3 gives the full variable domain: DAGVTQSPTHLIKTRGQQVTLRCSPISGHKSVSWYQQVLGQGPQFIFQYYEKEERGRGNFPDRFSARQFPNYSSELNVNALLLGDSALYLCASSSLQKTSNTEAFFGQGTRLTVV.

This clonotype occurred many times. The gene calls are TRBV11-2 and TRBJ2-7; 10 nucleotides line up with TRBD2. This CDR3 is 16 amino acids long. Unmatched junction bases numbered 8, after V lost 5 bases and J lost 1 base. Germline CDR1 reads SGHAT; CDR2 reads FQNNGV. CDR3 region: CASSRASGSLSYEQYF. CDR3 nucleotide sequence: TGTGCCAGCAGCAGGGCTAGCGGGAGCCTTTCCTACGAGCAGTACTTC.

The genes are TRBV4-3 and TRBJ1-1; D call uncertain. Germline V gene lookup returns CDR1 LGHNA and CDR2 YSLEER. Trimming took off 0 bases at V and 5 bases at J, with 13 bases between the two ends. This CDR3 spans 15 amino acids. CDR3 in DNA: TGCGCCAGCAGCCAAGATGGGTCCGGAGGGACTGAAGCTTTCTTT. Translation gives CASSQDGSGGTEAFF.

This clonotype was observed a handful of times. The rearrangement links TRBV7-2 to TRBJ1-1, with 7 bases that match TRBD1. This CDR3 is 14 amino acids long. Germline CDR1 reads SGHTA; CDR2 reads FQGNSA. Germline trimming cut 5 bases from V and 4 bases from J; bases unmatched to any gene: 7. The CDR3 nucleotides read TGTGCCAGCAGCATCGACAGGGACAGCACTGAAGCTTTCTTT. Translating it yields CASSIDRDSTEAFF.

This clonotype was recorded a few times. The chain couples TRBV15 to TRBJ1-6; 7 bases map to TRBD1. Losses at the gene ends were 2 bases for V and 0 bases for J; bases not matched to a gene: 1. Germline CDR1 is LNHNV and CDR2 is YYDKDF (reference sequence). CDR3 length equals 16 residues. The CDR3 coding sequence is TGTGCCACCAGCAGACCAGGGGGCTCCTATAATTCACCCCTCCACTTT. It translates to CATSRPGGSYNSPLHF.

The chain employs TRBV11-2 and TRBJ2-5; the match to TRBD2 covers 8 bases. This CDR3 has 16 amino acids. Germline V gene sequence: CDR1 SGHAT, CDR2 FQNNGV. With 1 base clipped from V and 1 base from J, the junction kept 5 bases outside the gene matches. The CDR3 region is CASSLVTSGPQETQYF. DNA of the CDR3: TGTGCCAGCAGCTTAGTCACTAGCGGACCCCAAGAGACCCAGTACTTC. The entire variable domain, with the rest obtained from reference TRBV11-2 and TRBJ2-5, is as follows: EAGVAQSPRYKIIEKRQSVAFWCNPISGHATLYWYQQILGQGPKLLIQFQNNGVVDDSQLPKDRFSAERLKGVDSTLKIQPAKLEDSAVYLCASSLVTSGPQETQYFGPGTRLLVL.

CDR3 DNA: TGTGCCAGCAGTTCTGGACAGGGCAGCAATCAGCCCCAGCATTTT. Protein sequence: CASSSGQGSNQPQHF. This chain uses TRBV28 with TRBJ1-5; the match to TRBD1 covers 8 bases. V trimming: 4 bases; J trimming: 1 base; junction bases outside the gene matches: 3. The CDR3 is 15 amino acids. Germline-derived CDR1 and CDR2 are MDHEN and SYDVKM. The whole variable domain, filled in from reference TRBV28 and TRBJ1-5, reads DVKVTQSSRYLVKRTGEKVFLECVQDMDHENMFWYRQDPGLGLRLIYFSYDVKMKEKGDIPEGYSVSREKKERFSLILESASTNQTSMYLCASSSGQGSNQPQHFGDGTRLSIL.

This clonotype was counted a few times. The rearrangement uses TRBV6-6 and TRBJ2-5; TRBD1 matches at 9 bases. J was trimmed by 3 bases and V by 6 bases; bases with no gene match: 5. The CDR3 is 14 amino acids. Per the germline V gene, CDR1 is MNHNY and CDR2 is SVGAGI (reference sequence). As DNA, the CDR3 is TGTGCCAGCAGCCGGGGACAGGGAAAAGAGACCCAGTACTTC. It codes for CASSRGQGKETQYF.

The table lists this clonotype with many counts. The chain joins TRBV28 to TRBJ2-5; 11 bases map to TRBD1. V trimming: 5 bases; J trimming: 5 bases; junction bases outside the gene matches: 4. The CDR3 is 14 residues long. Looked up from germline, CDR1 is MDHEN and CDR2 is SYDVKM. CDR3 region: CASSPRTGGETQYF. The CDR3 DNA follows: TGTGCCAGCAGTCCACGGACAGGGGGCGAGACCCAGTACTTC.

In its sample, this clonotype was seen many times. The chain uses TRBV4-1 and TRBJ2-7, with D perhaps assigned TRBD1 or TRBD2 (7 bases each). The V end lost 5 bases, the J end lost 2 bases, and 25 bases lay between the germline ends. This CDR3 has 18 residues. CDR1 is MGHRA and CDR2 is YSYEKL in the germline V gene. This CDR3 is CASSEQGGAAGIAYEQYF. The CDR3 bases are TGCGCCAGCAGCGAGCAGGGGGGAGCAGCGGGAATCGCCTACGAGCAGTACTTC.

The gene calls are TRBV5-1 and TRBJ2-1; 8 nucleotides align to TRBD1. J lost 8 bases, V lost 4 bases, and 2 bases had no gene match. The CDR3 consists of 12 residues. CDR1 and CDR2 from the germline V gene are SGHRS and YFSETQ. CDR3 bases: TGCGCCAGCAGCGAGACAGGGGATGAGCAGTTCTTC. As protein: CASSETGDEQFF.

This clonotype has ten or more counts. The CDR3, as DNA: TGCGCCAGCAGTGAGTCTCCGAGATCACCCCTCCACTTT. It yields the protein CASSESPRSPLHF. V usage is TRBV10-2 and J usage is TRBJ1-6; D ambiguous. Germline V gives CDR1 WSHSY, CDR2 SAAADI. The CDR3 consists of 13 residues. V lost 0 bases, J lost 10 bases, and 7 bases lay in between.

The CDR3 coding sequence is TGCAGCGTGCGACGATTGACAGGCCCAGCTGAAGCTTTCTTT. The encoded protein is CSVRRLTGPAEAFF. J is TRBJ1-1 and V is TRBV29-1; tentative D call: TRBD1 (6 bases). Trimming removed 6 bases from V and 6 bases from J, with 20 bases in between. The length of the CDR3 is 14 residues. Germline CDR1 SQVTM, CDR2 ANQGSEA. Full variable domain (remainder filled in from reference TRBV29-1 and TRBJ1-1): SAVISQKPSRDICQRGTSLTIQCQVDSQVTMMFWYRQQPGQSLTLIATANQGSEATYESGFVIDKFPISRPNLTFSTLTVSNMSPEDSSIYLCSVRRLTGPAEAFFGQGTRLTVV.

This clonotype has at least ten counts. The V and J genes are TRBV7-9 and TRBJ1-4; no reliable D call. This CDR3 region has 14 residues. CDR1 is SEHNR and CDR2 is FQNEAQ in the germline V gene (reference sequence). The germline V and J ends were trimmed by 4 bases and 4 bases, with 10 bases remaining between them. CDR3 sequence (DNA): TGTGCCAGCAGCTCCTTCTCGGGTAATGAAAAACTGTTTTTT. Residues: CASSSFSGNEKLFF.

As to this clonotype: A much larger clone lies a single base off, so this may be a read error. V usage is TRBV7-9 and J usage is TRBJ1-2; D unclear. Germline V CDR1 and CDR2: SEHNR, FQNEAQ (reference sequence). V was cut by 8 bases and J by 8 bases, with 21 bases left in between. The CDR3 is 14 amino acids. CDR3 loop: CASGSSRFTLGYTF. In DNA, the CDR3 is TGTGCCAGCGGCTCCTCCCGTTTTACCTTGGGCTACACCTTC. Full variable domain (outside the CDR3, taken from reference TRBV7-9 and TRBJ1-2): DTGVSQNPRHKITKRGQNVTFRCDPISEHNRLYWYRQTLGQGPEFLTYFQNEAQLEKSRLLSDRFSAERPKGSFSTLEIQRTEQGDSAMYLCASGSSRFTLGYTFGSGTRLTVV.

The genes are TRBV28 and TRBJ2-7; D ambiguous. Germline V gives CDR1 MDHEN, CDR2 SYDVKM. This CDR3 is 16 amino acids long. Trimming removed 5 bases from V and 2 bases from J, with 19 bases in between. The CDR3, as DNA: TGTGCCAGCAGTGCATCGACGGCCTCATCCCCCTACGAGCAGTACTTC. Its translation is CASSASTASSPYEQYF.

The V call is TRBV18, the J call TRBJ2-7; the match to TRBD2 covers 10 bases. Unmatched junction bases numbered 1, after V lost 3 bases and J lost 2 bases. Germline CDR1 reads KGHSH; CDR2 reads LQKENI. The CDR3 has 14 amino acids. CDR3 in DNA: TGTGCCAGCTCACCTAGCGGGGGGCCCTACGAGCAGTACTTC. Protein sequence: CASSPSGGPYEQYF. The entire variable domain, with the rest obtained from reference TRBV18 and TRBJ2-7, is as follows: NAGVMQNPRHLVRRRGQEARLRCSPMKGHSHVYWYRQLPEEGLKFMVYLQKENIIDESGMPKERFSAEFPKEGPSILRIQQVVRGDSAAYFCASSPSGGPYEQYFGPGTRLTVT.

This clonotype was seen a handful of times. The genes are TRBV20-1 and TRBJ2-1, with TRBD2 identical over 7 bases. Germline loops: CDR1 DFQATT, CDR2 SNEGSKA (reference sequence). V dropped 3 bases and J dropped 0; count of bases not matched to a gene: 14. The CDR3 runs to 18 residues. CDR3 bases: TGCAGTGCTAGCCCAGTTGTTGGGGGGGGAAGCTCCTACAATGAGCAGTTCTTC. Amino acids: CSASPVVGGGSSYNEQFF.

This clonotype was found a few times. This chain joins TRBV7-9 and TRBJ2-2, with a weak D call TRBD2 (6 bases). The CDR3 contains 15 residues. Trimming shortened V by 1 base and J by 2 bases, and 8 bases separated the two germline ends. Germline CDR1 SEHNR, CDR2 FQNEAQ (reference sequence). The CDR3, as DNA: TGTGCCAGCAGCTTAGGCGGGGTTAACACCGGGGAGCTGTTTTTT. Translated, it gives CASSLGGVNTGELFF.

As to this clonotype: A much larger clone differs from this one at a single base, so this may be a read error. The CDR3 is CASSQPVTSGRARTDTQYF. Written as DNA, the CDR3 is TGTGCCAGCAGCCAACCAGTAACTAGCGGGAGGGCCCGGACAGATACGCAGTATTTT. This chain joins TRBV14 and TRBJ2-3, with TRBD2 matching 13 bases. Germline V gives CDR1 SGHDN, CDR2 FVKESK. The CDR3 spans 19 residues. With 2 bases clipped from V and 3 bases from J, the junction kept 11 bases outside the gene matches. Full variable domain (rest looked up from reference TRBV14 and TRBJ2-3): EAGVTQFPSHSVIEKGQTVTLRCDPISGHDNLYWYRRVMGKEIKFLLHFVKESKQDESGMPNNRFLAERTGGTYSTLKVQPAELEDSGVYFCASSQPVTSGRARTDTQYFGPGTRLTVL.

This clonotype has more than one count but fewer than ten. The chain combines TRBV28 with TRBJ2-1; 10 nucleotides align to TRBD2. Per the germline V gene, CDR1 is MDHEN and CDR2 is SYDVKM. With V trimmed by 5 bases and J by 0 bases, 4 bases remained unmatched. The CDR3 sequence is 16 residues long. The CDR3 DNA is TGTGCCAGCAGTGCCGGACTAGCGGACTCCTACAATGAGCAGTTCTTC. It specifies CASSAGLADSYNEQFF. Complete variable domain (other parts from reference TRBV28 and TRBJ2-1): DVKVTQSSRYLVKRTGEKVFLECVQDMDHENMFWYRQDPGLGLRLIYFSYDVKMKEKGDIPEGYSVSREKKERFSLILESASTNQTSMYLCASSAGLADSYNEQFFGPGTRLTVL.

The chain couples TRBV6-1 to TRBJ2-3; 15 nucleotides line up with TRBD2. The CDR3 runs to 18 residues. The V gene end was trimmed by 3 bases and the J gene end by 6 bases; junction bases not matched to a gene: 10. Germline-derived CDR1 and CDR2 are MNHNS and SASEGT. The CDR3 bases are TGTGCCAGCAGTGACTGGACTAGCGGGAGGGCCGTTGCGGATACGCAGTATTTT. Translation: CASSDWTSGRAVADTQYF.

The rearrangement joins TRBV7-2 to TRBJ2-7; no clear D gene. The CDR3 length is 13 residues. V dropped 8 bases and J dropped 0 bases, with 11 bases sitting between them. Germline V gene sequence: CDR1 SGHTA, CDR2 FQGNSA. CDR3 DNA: TGTGCCAGCTCGGGCCACAGCTCCTACGAGCAGTACTTC. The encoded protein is CASSGHSSYEQYF.

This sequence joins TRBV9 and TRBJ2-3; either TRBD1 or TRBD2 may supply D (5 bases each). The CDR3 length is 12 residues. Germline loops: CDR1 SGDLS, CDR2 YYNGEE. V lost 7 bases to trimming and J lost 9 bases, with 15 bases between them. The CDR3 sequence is CASGASKGTQYF. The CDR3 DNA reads TGTGCCAGCGGGGCTAGCAAAGGCACGCAGTATTTT. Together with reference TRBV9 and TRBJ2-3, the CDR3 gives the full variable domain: DSGVTQTPKHLITATGQRVTLRCSPRSGDLSVYWYQQSLDQGLQFLIQYYNGEERAKGNILERFSAQQFPDLHSELNLSSLELGDSALYFCASGASKGTQYFGPGTRLTVL.

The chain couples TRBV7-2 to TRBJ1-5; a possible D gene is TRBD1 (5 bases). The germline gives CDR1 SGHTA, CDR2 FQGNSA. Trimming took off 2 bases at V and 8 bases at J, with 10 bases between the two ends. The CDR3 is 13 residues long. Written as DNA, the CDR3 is TGTGCCAGCAGCTTACACCTGGGGGAGCCCCAGCATTTT. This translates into CASSLHLGEPQHF.

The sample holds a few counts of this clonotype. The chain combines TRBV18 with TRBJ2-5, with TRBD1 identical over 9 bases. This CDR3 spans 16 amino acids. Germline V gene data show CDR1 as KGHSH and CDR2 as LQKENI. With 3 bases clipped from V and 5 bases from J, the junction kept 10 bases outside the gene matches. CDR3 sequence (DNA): TGTGCCAGCTCACCTAACAGGGGGCGTATAGGTGAGACCCAGTACTTC. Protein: CASSPNRGRIGETQYF.

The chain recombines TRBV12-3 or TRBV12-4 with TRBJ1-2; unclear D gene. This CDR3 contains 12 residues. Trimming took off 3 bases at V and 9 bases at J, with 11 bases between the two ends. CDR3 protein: CASSFFGVSYTF. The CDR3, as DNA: TGTGCCAGCAGTTTCTTTGGGGTTAGCTACACCTTC.

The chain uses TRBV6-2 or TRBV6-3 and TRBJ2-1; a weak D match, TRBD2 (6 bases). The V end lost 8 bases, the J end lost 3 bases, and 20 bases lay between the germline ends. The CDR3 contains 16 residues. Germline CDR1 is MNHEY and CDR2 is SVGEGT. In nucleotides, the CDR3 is TGTGCCAGCGGAAACGCCGGCGGGGCCCTCTACAATGAGCAGTTCTTC. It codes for CASGNAGGALYNEQFF.

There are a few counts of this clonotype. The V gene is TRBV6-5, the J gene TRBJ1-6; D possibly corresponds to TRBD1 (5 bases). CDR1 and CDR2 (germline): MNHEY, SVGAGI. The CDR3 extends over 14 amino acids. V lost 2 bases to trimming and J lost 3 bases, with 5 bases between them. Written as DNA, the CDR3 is TGTGCCAGCAGTTACCAGGGCTATAATTCACCCCTCCACTTT. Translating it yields CASSYQGYNSPLHF.